This T cell receptor (beta chain) was sequenced in a study of shared clonotypes between healthy human individuals. Study at large: A donor's plate count was three for CD4 naive and three for CD4 memory; CD8 naive had two and CD8 memory one.

General study findings and limits: Researchers found naive subsets generally carried larger estimated richness than memory subsets. Naive CD4 clonotypes overlapped across a few donors at around 5%.

Assay runs were performed at deep level. Using immunoSEQ multiplex PCR, the repertoire was profiled, and TCRdb retains in-frame clones only, with some absent. The sample has about 1 million clones, more than 60% seen once. Germline CDR1 SEHNR, CDR2 FQNEAQ (reference sequence). Trimming stripped 5 bases from V and 8 bases from J, with 18 bases between. There are 14 residues in the CDR3. This clone showed up just a few times. Its antigen remains unknown. The V and J genes are TRBV7-9 and TRBJ1-2; perhaps TRBD1 as D (5 bases). The receptor was derived from a man between 18 and 35 years old in good health. The sample was memory CD4+ T cells sorted from blood. Subset noted: CD45RA-negative fraction. The CDR3 sequence: CASSVKNSGLGYTF. As DNA, the CDR3 is TGTGCCAGCAGCGTAAAGAACTCAGGGTTGGGCTACACCTTC.